The 32 T cell receptor beta chains below were found in one sample sequenced in a study of molecular identifiers for immune sequencing clone quantification. TCRdb processed the PCR reads anew with MiXCR; each CDR3 protein has one entry. The sample yields more than 450,000 distinct CDR3 sequences, around 23% seen once. Specimen: naive CD8+ T cells from blood, with Jurkat cell RNA spiked in. Indicated subset: FACS-sorted CD8+CD4-CCR7+CD45RA+ naive T cells. Receptor source: a human donor in good health. Some libraries in this study had Jurkat cell RNA spiked in.

Regarding this clonotype: The junction shows a germline mismatch at one end, possibly a read error. The chain is built from TRBV6-5 and TRBJ2-7, with 10 nucleotides matching TRBD1. CDR3 length: 18 amino acids. Germline V gene data show CDR1 as MNHEY and CDR2 as SVGAGI. CDR3 sequence: CASRPRSSTGGVFYEQCF. The CDR3, as DNA: TGTGCCAGCAGGCCTCGGTCCTCGACAGGGGGCGTTTTCTACGAGCAGTGCTTC.

In the case of this clonotype: With a much larger clone just one base away, this may be a read error. The rearrangement uses TRBV6-1 and TRBJ2-3; TRBD2 might be the D (5 bases). This CDR3 spans 16 amino acids. V was pared by 1 base and J by 4 bases, with 15 bases between. Per germline, CDR1 MNHNS and CDR2 SASEGT. This CDR3 is CASSEVEGKLPDTQYF. As DNA, the CDR3 is TGTGCCAGCAGTGAAGTTGAGGGAAAACTCCCAGATACGCAGTATTTT.

As to this clonotype: The junction and the germline gene differ at one end; a read error may be behind it. This sequence joins TRBV7-2 and TRBJ2-1; D may match TRBD1 or TRBD2 (5 bases each). Germline V CDR1 and CDR2: SGHTA, FQGNSA. The CDR3 has 17 residues. CDR3 loop: CASRLAGTPGTYNEQFF. The DNA of the CDR3 is TGTGCCAGCCGCTTAGCCGGGACCCCCGGGACCTACAATGAGCAGTTCTTC. Looking up the rest from reference TRBV7-2 and TRBJ2-1 gives the full variable domain: GAGVSQSPSNKVTEKGKDVELRCDPISGHTALYWYRQSLGQGLEFLIYFQGNSAPDKSGLPSDRFSAERTGGSVSTLTIQRTQQEDSAVYLCASRLAGTPGTYNEQFFGPGTRLTVL.

There are a few counts of this clonotype. The chain uses TRBV12-5 and TRBJ1-3; possible D gene TRBD1, 6 bases. CDR3 size: 15 residues. V lost 3 bases, J lost 2 bases, and 11 bases lay in between. The germline gives CDR1 LGHNT, CDR2 FRNRAP. This CDR3 is CASGFGRGPGNTIYF. CDR3 nucleotide sequence: TGTGCTAGTGGTTTTGGCAGGGGTCCTGGAAACACCATATATTTT.

This clonotype was seen ten or more times. The chain links TRBV7-9 to TRBJ2-7; 10 nucleotides match TRBD2. CDR1 and CDR2 (germline): SEHNR, FQNEAQ (reference sequence). Trimming cost V 5 bases and J 6 bases; bases outside gene matches: 10. The CDR3 is 15 residues long. The CDR3 DNA sequence: TGTGCCAGCAGCCCTATAGCGGGAGGCACTGGCGAGCAGTACTTC. Protein sequence: CASSPIAGGTGEQYF.

Remarks on this clonotype: A much larger clone lies a single base off, so this may be a read error. The chain combines TRBV24-1 with TRBJ2-2, with 10 positions matching TRBD2. Unmatched junction bases numbered 8, after V lost 10 bases and J lost 4 bases. CDR3 length equals 15 residues. CDR1 is KGHDR, CDR2 SFDVKD, per germline. CDR3 nucleotide sequence: TGTGCCACAAGCGGGAGGGCCCTCGGCACCGGGGAGCTGTTTTTT. Translation: CATSGRALGTGELFF.

The rearrangement links TRBV27 to TRBJ1-6, with TRBD1 matching over 10 bases. The CDR3 sequence is 17 residues long. The trim removed 1 base at V and 5 bases at J, leaving 5 bases unmatched. Germline assignment: CDR1 MNHEY and CDR2 SMNVEV (reference sequence). CDR3 nucleotide sequence: TGTGCCAGCAGTTTATTGGGACAGGGGAATCATAATTCACCCCTCCACTTT. Translating it yields CASSLLGQGNHNSPLHF.

This clonotype was found many times. J is TRBJ2-7 and V is TRBV20-1; 7 bases match TRBD1. V shed 3 bases, J shed 3 bases, and the junction held 5 bases outside the gene matches. Per the germline V gene, CDR1 is DFQATT and CDR2 is SNEGSKA (reference sequence). This CDR3 spans 13 amino acids. The CDR3 region has the DNA TGCAGTGCTAGTAATTGGGACAGCTACGAGCAGTACTTC. Its protein is CSASNWDSYEQYF.

This clonotype has a count of ten or more. V gene TRBV6-5 combines with J gene TRBJ2-7, with D maybe TRBD2 (6 bases). CDR3 length: 13 amino acids. Germline loops: CDR1 MNHEY, CDR2 SVGAGI. V was trimmed by 2 bases and J by 3 bases, leaving 8 bases between them. CDR3 protein: CASSYRGSYEQYF. The CDR3 region has the DNA TGTGCCAGCAGTTACCGGGGGAGCTACGAGCAGTACTTC.

This clonotype has a handful of counts. The chain combines TRBV19 with TRBJ2-7; 10 bases agree with TRBD1. This CDR3 comprises 15 residues. Trimming cost V 5 bases and J 6 bases; bases outside gene matches: 10. Germline values: CDR1 LNHDA, CDR2 SQIVND (reference sequence). The CDR3 here is CASSDGTGVITEQYF. In DNA, the CDR3 is TGTGCCAGTAGTGACGGGACAGGGGTAATTACCGAGCAGTACTTC.

The chain couples TRBV4-1 to TRBJ2-7, with 7 nucleotides matching TRBD2. The V and J ends lost 0 bases and 0 bases, in that order; junction bases with no gene match: 2. Per germline, CDR1 MGHRA and CDR2 YSYEKL. This CDR3 is 15 amino acids long. CDR3 amino acids: CASSQETSVSYEQYF. In DNA, the CDR3 is TGCGCCAGCAGCCAAGAAACTAGCGTCTCCTACGAGCAGTACTTC.

The rearrangement joins TRBV19 to TRBJ1-3, with D perhaps matching TRBD1 (5 bases). Trimming removed 5 bases from V and 1 base from J, with 9 bases in between. Germline V gives CDR1 LNHDA, CDR2 SQIVND (reference sequence). The CDR3 runs 14 residues. The CDR3 spells CASSWDGSGNTIYF. The CDR3 DNA sequence: TGTGCCAGTAGTTGGGACGGGTCTGGAAACACCATATATTTT.

The V gene is TRBV5-1, the J gene TRBJ2-7; 8 bases align to TRBD1. The CDR3 has 16 residues. Germline CDR1 and CDR2: SGHRS and YFSETQ. After removal of 4 bases from V and 2 bases from J, the junction contained 11 bases not matched to a gene. This chain's CDR3 is CASSQGTGRLAYEQYF. The CDR3 DNA follows: TGCGCCAGCAGCCAAGGGACAGGCCGGCTGGCCTACGAGCAGTACTTC.

The table lists this clonotype with a few counts. This chain connects TRBV27 to TRBJ2-7; TRBD1 agrees at 9 bases. The CDR3 spans 15 residues. The ends lost 7 bases at V and 5 bases at J; junction bases unmatched: 12. Germline CDR1 reads MNHEY; CDR2 reads SMNVEV (reference sequence). As DNA, the CDR3 is TGTGCCAGCACCCGAGAGGGGACAGGGCTCCACGAGCAGTACTTC. This encodes CASTREGTGLHEQYF.

This clonotype was observed a handful of times. The chain combines TRBV9 with TRBJ2-3; D gene unclear. V was shortened by 4 bases and J by 4 bases, with 4 bases between the two germline ends. CDR1 and CDR2 from the germline V gene are SGDLS and YYNGEE. This CDR3 region has 11 residues. The CDR3 loop is CASSISDTQYF. The CDR3 bases are TGTGCCAGCAGCATTTCAGATACGCAGTATTTT. The full variable domain, rest sourced from reference TRBV9 and TRBJ2-3, is DSGVTQTPKHLITATGQRVTLRCSPRSGDLSVYWYQQSLDQGLQFLIQYYNGEERAKGNILERFSAQQFPDLHSELNLSSLELGDSALYFCASSISDTQYFGPGTRLTVL.

This clonotype showed up just once. Since a much larger clone is just one base distant, this may be a read error. The conserved phenylalanine or tryptophan normally closing the CDR3 is absent here, so this likely arose from a read error. The V call is TRBV7-9, the J call TRBJ2-3; 12 positions match TRBD2. V shed 6 bases and J 7 bases; nucleotides not matched to a gene: 2. The CDR3 is 13 amino acids. Germline V gene lookup returns CDR1 SEHNR and CDR2 FQNEAQ (reference sequence). The CDR3 nucleotides are TGTGCCAGCAGGACTAGCGGGAGTTATACGCAGTATATT. This sequence encodes CASRTSGSYTQYI.

This clonotype was counted between two and nine times. The rearrangement joins TRBV27 to TRBJ2-1; 8 bases fit TRBD2. The CDR3 runs 15 residues. The J segment lost 2 bases and the V segment lost 5 bases, leaving 5 bases of the junction unmatched. The germline V gene has CDR1 MNHEY and CDR2 SMNVEV (reference sequence). CDR3 protein: CASSVSGATYNEQFF. Here the CDR3 DNA reads TGTGCCAGCAGTGTTAGCGGGGCGACCTACAATGAGCAGTTCTTC.

CDR3 DNA sequence: TGCGCCAGCAGCCAAGATCGGTGGTCGCAGGAGACCCAGTACTTC. It yields the protein CASSQDRWSQETQYF. This rearrangement joins TRBV4-3 to TRBJ2-5; D is unclear. CDR3 length: 15 amino acids. Germline V lookup: CDR1 LGHNA, CDR2 YSLEER. Between the trimmed V and J ends, which lost 0 bases and 5 bases, there was a span of 13 bases.

Worth noting for this clonotype: This CDR3 fails to terminate in the conserved phenylalanine or tryptophan, so it likely reflects a read error. The V and J genes are TRBV5-1 and TRBJ2-7, with 12 bases matching TRBD2. Trimming at V came to 1 base and at J to 3 bases, leaving 5 bases not matched to a gene. The CDR3 is 16 amino acids. CDR1 and CDR2 from the germline V gene are SGHRS and YFSETQ. CDR3 nucleotide sequence: TGCGCCAGCAGCTTGTATCTAGCGGGAGGGTTCTACGAGCAGTACCTC. The encoded protein is CASSLYLAGGFYEQYL.

The count of this clonotype is one. This chain joins TRBV5-6 and TRBJ2-7; 8 bases are shared with TRBD1. Germline V gene lookup returns CDR1 SGHDT and CDR2 YYEEEE. V was pared by 6 bases and J by 6 bases, with 11 bases of the junction left unmatched. This CDR3 comprises 14 residues. Written as DNA, the CDR3 is TGTGCCAGCAACTTAGGACAGGGAGTATCCGAGCAGTACTTC. Its translation: CASNLGQGVSEQYF. Supplemented by reference TRBV5-6 and TRBJ2-7, the full variable domain reads DAGVTQSPTHLIKTRGQQVTLRCSPKSGHDTVSWYQQALGQGPQFIFQYYEEEERQRGNFPDRFSGHQFPNYSSELNVNALLLGDSALYLCASNLGQGVSEQYFGPGTRLTVT.

This chain uses TRBV29-1 with TRBJ2-7; 11 bases agree with TRBD2. Germline V gene sequence: CDR1 SQVTM, CDR2 ANQGSEA. The J segment lost 3 bases and the V segment lost 8 bases, leaving 12 bases of the junction unmatched. The CDR3 is made up of 15 amino acids. CDR3 sequence (DNA): TGCAGCATTACATACTCCGGGACTAGCGGCTACGAGCAGTACTTC. Protein: CSITYSGTSGYEQYF.

With respect to this clonotype: Possible read error: a much larger clone is one base away. CDR3 DNA: TGTGCCAGCAGTCAACAGGGGGTGAGCACTGAAGCTTTATTT. It codes for CASSQQGVSTEALF. This sequence joins TRBV6-5 and TRBJ1-1; 8 bases agree with TRBD1. Germline V gene lookup returns CDR1 MNHEY and CDR2 SVGAGI. The CDR3 extends over 14 amino acids.

This clonotype was counted a few times. V gene TRBV7-9 combines with J gene TRBJ1-3, with 7 nucleotides matching TRBD1. The CDR3 covers 18 residues. CDR1 is SEHNR, CDR2 FQNEAQ, per germline (reference sequence). The junction had 17 bases not matched to a gene; V was cut back by 6 bases and J by 3 bases. Here the CDR3 reads CASRLPTAGTDNGNTIYF. The CDR3 region has the DNA TGTGCCAGCAGATTACCCACGGCCGGGACAGATAATGGAAACACCATATATTTT. Complete variable domain (other parts from reference TRBV7-9 and TRBJ1-3): DTGVSQNPRHKITKRGQNVTFRCDPISEHNRLYWYRQTLGQGPEFLTYFQNEAQLEKSRLLSDRFSAERPKGSFSTLEIQRTEQGDSAMYLCASRLPTAGTDNGNTIYFGEGSWLTVV.

The gene calls are TRBV6-5 and TRBJ2-5; D is perhaps TRBD1 or TRBD2 (5 bases each). Trimming cost V 5 bases and J 5 bases, with 24 bases left between them. This CDR3 is built from 17 residues. Germline values: CDR1 MNHEY, CDR2 SVGAGI. The CDR3 protein is CASSRSVGPIPGETQYF. The CDR3 bases are TGTGCCAGCAGTCGATCGGTGGGACCGATTCCTGGCGAGACCCAGTACTTC.

This sequence joins TRBV5-6 and TRBJ1-1; no reliable D call. The V and J ends lost 4 bases and 5 bases respectively, with 9 bases between them. The CDR3 runs 12 residues. Germline lookup yields CDR1 SGHDT and CDR2 YYEEEE. The CDR3 is CASSPHGTEAFF. CDR3 sequence (DNA): TGTGCCAGCAGCCCCCACGGGACTGAAGCTTTCTTT.

Remarks on this clonotype: Sequence at one end of the junction differs from germline and may be a read error. The chain is built from TRBV28 and TRBJ1-5, with D tentatively TRBD1 (5 bases). Germline V gives CDR1 MDHEN, CDR2 SYDVKM. The CDR3 consists of 15 residues. CDR3 residues: CASSWGVNSDQPQHF. The DNA of the CDR3 is TGTGCCAGCAGTTGGGGGGTCAATAGCGATCAGCCCCAGCATTTT.

The chain uses TRBV7-6 and TRBJ1-2, with 12 bases that match TRBD1. The length of the CDR3 is 15 residues. Trimming took 5 bases from V and 4 from J; bases not matched to a gene: 5. Germline values: CDR1 SGHVS, CDR2 FNYEAQ. The CDR3 coding sequence is TGTGCCAGCAGCGCCGGGACAGGGGGCGGCTATGGCTACACCTTC. The encoded protein is CASSAGTGGGYGYTF. The full variable domain, its missing parts supplied by reference TRBV7-6 and TRBJ1-2, is GAGVSQSPRYKVTKRGQDVALRCDPISGHVSLYWYRQALGQGPEFLTYFNYEAQQDKSGLPNDRFSAERPEGSISTLTIQRTEQRDSAMYRCASSAGTGGGYGYTFGSGTRLTVV.

This clonotype showed up many times. CDR3 in amino acids: CASSAYDYPSAKNIQYF. The CDR3 nucleotides read TGTGCCAGCAGCGCCTACGACTACCCGTCGGCCAAAAACATTCAGTACTTC. The chain uses TRBV9 and TRBJ2-4; a weak D match, TRBD2 (5 bases). Germline-derived CDR1 and CDR2 are SGDLS and YYNGEE. Trimming took 3 bases from V and 1 from J, leaving 17 bases between them. The CDR3 extends over 17 amino acids.

This chain connects TRBV5-6 to TRBJ2-6; tentatively, D is TRBD1 or TRBD2 (5 bases each). The germline CDR1 and CDR2 sequences are SGHDT and YYEEEE. This CDR3 contains 18 residues. Trimming took off 4 bases at V and 4 bases at J, with 21 bases between the two ends. In DNA form, the CDR3 reads TGTGCCAGCAGCCCGGGGACCGTAATATACTCCGGGGCCAACGTCCTGACTTTC. Protein sequence: CASSPGTVIYSGANVLTF.

The chain has TRBV5-4 and TRBJ2-5; TRBD2 matches 8 bases. Germline-derived CDR1 and CDR2 are SGHNT and YYREEE (reference sequence). Trimming at V came to 4 bases and at J to 2 bases, leaving 7 bases not matched to a gene. This CDR3 comprises 15 residues. CDR3 sequence (DNA): TGTGCCAGCAGCCCCCCAGCGGGAGAGCAAGAGACCCAGTACTTC. This encodes CASSPPAGEQETQYF.

The CDR3 DNA reads as TGTGCCAGCAGCCGCGTGGGCACGGCCCTCTACGAGCAGTACTTC. This translates into CASSRVGTALYEQYF. The V gene is TRBV7-9, the J gene TRBJ2-7; D is undetermined. The CDR3 consists of 15 residues. The germline V gene has CDR1 SEHNR and CDR2 FQNEAQ (reference sequence). Deletions cut 5 bases from V and 3 bases from J, with 17 bases between.

This clonotype was picked up a small number of times. One end of the junction does not line up with germline, which may come from a read error. J is TRBJ2-5 and V is TRBV27; 8 nucleotides agree with TRBD1. Germline-derived CDR1 and CDR2 are MNHEY and SMNVEV (reference sequence). CDR3 length equals 15 residues. CDR3 sequence: CASSTETGVQETQYF. The CDR3, as DNA: TGTGCCAGCAGTACAGAGACAGGGGTCCAAGAGACCCAGTATTTC.